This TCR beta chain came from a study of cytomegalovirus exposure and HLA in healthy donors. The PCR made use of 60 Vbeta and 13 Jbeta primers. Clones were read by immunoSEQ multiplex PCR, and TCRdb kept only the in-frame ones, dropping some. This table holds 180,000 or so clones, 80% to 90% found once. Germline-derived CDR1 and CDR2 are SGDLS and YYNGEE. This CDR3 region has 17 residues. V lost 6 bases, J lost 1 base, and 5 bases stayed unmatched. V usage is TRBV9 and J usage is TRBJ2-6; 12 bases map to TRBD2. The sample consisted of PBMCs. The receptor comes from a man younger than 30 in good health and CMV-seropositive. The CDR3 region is CASTPSGGASGANVLTF. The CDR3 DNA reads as TGTGCCAGCACCCCTAGCGGGGGGGCTTCTGGGGCCAACGTCCTGACTTTC. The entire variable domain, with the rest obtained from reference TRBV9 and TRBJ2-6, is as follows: DSGVTQTPKHLITATGQRVTLRCSPRSGDLSVYWYQQSLDQGLQFLIQYYNGEERAKGNILERFSAQQFPDLHSELNLSSLELGDSALYFCASTPSGGASGANVLTFGAGSRLTVL.